The source of this TCR beta chain is a study of T cell repertoires in cytomegalovirus infection. As for the study in general: CMV infection plus the matching HLA type was flagged by public TCR beta signatures.

Note on this clonotype: Its antigen is currently unknown.

Each CDR3 protein gets one entry after TCRdb re-called the reads with MiXCR. The data show 250,000 to 300,000 distinct CDR3 sequences, approximately 9% seen once. The CDR3 covers 11 residues. Trimming removed 6 bases from V and 5 bases from J, with 10 bases in between. Germline-derived CDR1 and CDR2 are DFQATT and SNEGSKA (reference sequence). Study-level points and caveats: The response measured ex vivo was dominated by TCR beta clonotypes (HLA-C-restricted and CMV-specific). Summed frequency of public TCR beta families distinguished CMV carriers with the relevant HLA.

The sample consisted of PBMCs. This rearrangement joins TRBV20-1 to TRBJ1-2; D is unresolved. The clonotype originates from a human donor in good health (CMV status not recorded). Some clones in this sample may be carry-over from other donors' samples. Here the CDR3 reads CSAQLGYGYTF. In nucleotides, the CDR3 is TGCAGTGCCCAGTTAGGTTATGGCTACACCTTC.